This is a list of T cell receptor beta chains from one sample in a study of blood T cell repertoires in COVID-19. Assay: immunoSEQ multiplex PCR; the TCRdb copy retains only in-frame clones and omits some. In the table there are about 400,000 clones, roughly 90% of which are singletons. Sequencing was carried out using peripheral blood. The receptors here all came from a woman aged 25-40 years with acute or convalescent COVID-19. Each CDR3 is given with its conserved first and last residue. The order of the fields is J gene, D gene, clone size, V gene, CDR3 protein, CDR3 DNA. D genes are given only for firm matches. For some rows the clone size is stated as once, few or many, or as a class when expanded; others skip it.

TRBJ2-7 | . | . | TRBV11-2 | CASSLDPGREQYF | TGTGCCAGCAGCTTAGACCCAGGGCGCGAGCAGTACTTC
TRBJ2-1 | TRBD1 | . | TRBV24-1 | CATSPRDRIANEQFF | TGTGCCACCAGCCCTCGGGACAGGATTGCCAATGAGCAGTTCTTC
TRBJ2-2 | . | . | TRBV29-1 | CSVLPGTGTGELFF | TGCAGCGTTCTCCCCGGGACTGGGACCGGGGAGCTGTTTTTT
TRBJ2-3 | . | . | TRBV7-6 | CASSLDRDKFSTDTQYF | TGTGCCAGCAGCTTAGACCGGGACAAATTTAGCACAGATACGCAGTATTTT
TRBJ2-1 | TRBD1 | . | TRBV9 | CASSSLGQGIREQFF | TGTGCCAGCAGCTCCCTGGGACAGGGTATACGTGAGCAGTTCTTC
TRBJ1-2 | TRBD1 | . | TRBV5-6 | CASSPIRQGDYGYTF | TGTGCCAGCAGCCCAATTCGACAGGGCGACTATGGCTACACCTTC
TRBJ1-1 | TRBD1 | . | TRBV6-5 | CASFAGGTEAFF | TGTGCCAGCTTCGCAGGGGGGACTGAAGCTTTCTTT
TRBJ1-1 | . | . | TRBV7-9 | CASSLLQAEAFF | TGTGCCAGCAGCTTATTGCAGGCTGAAGCTTTCTTT
TRBJ1-3 | . | few | TRBV24-1 | CATSDASGARGNTIYF | TGTGCCACCAGTGATGCCTCAGGGGCGCGTGGAAACACCATATATTTT
TRBJ2-2 | . | . | TRBV9 | CASSRVDGINAGELFF | TGTGCCAGCAGTCGGGTGGATGGAATCAACGCCGGGGAGCTGTTTTTT
TRBJ1-1 | TRBD1 | . | TRBV18 | CASSPGQGPTEAFF | TGTGCCAGCTCACCAGGACAGGGCCCCACTGAAGCTTTCTTT
TRBJ2-5 | TRBD1 | . | TRBV2 | CASSADRAETQYF | TGTGCCAGCAGTGCGGACAGGGCGGAGACCCAGTACTTC
TRBJ1-4 | . | . | TRBV28 | CASSAGFGKLFF | TGTGCCAGCAGTGCAGGTTTTGGAAAACTGTTTTTT
TRBJ2-7 | . | . | TRBV24-1 | CATSDSTDSYEQYF | TGTGCCACCAGTGATTCGACAGATTCCTACGAGCAGTACTTC
TRBJ2-3 | TRBD2 | . | TRBV7-9 | CASSILASGFSDTQYF | TGTGCCAGCAGCATCCTCGCTAGCGGGTTTTCAGATACGCAGTATTTT
TRBJ2-1 | TRBD1 | . | TRBV5-1 | CASSLAQGFPQYDNEQFF | TGCGCCAGCAGCTTGGCACAGGGGTTCCCCCAATATGACAATGAGCAGTTCTTC
TRBJ2-3 | TRBD1 | . | TRBV7-3 | CASSLAGGTTDTQYF | TGTGCCAGCAGCTTGGCAGGGGGTACCACAGATACGCAGTATTTT
TRBJ2-7 | . | . | TRBV15 | CATSPRTGFGSYEQYF | TGTGCCACATCGCCACGAACAGGGTTTGGTTCCTACGAGCAGTACTTC
TRBJ1-2 | . | . | TRBV28 | CASRDGVNYGYTF | TGTGCCAGCAGGGACGGGGTTAACTATGGCTACACCTTC
TRBJ1-1 | TRBD1 | . | TRBV28 | CASSEDRTEAFF | TGTGCCAGCAGTGAGGACAGGACTGAAGCTTTCTTT
TRBJ2-3 | . | . | TRBV12-3/TRBV12-4 | CASSFTDTQYF | TGTGCCAGCAGCTTCACAGATACGCAGTATTTT
TRBJ2-7 | TRBD1 | . | TRBV5-1 | CASRLSLQGAYEQYF | TGCGCCAGCAGGCTTTCCCTACAGGGGGCCTACGAGCAGTACTTC
TRBJ2-4 | TRBD2 | . | TRBV7-8 | CASSTTERGLAKNIQYF | TGTGCCAGCAGCACTACTGAGCGGGGGCTAGCCAAAAACATTCAGTACTTC
TRBJ1-1 | TRBD1 | . | TRBV2 | CATRQGLNTEAFF | TGTGCCACCCGACAGGGACTGAACACTGAAGCTTTCTTT
TRBJ1-1 | . | . | TRBV27 | CASSLRGPMNTEAFF | TGTGCCAGCAGTCTCAGGGGACCGATGAACACTGAAGCTTTCTTT
TRBJ2-1 | TRBD2 | . | TRBV29-1 | CSVDSGGVTYNEQFF | TGCAGCGTTGATAGCGGGGGCGTTACCTACAATGAGCAGTTCTTC